This TCR beta chain appears in the sequencing data of a study of T cells in Graves' hyperthyroidism and ophthalmopathy (dated by TCRdb to the late 2010s). In the study overall: Peripheral blood was sampled at the time of initial diagnosis, prior to any treatment. To identify distinguishing TCR V-J signatures, a discovery cohort of 100 or so patients was used, comprising 40 to 45 with Graves' ophthalmopathy and some 60 with stable Graves' hyperthyroidism. An independent validation cohort of about 19 hyperthyroidism patients and 17 patients who later progressed to ophthalmopathy tested prospective prediction of ophthalmopathy. The approximately 90 discovery patients were randomly split 7:3 into training and test sets. Thyroid tissue and blood T-cell repertoires from six Graves' hyperthyroidism patients were also compared in the study. Once sampling was done, hyperthyroidism patients were given methimazole at a starting dose of 30 mg daily, whereas ophthalmopathy patients were given high-dose intravenous methylprednisolone. TCR Vbeta CDR3 sequencing of approximately 140 peripheral blood samples (approximately 44 ophthalmopathy, about 80 hyperthyroidism and some 17 progressor patients) is reported in the paper. Results the study describes overall, beyond this receptor: Ophthalmopathy was separated from stable hyperthyroidism by a 13 V-J signature model, with around 90% sensitivity and roughly 81% specificity obtained in cross-validation and 80%/75% obtained in testing. During validation, the model predicted progression to ophthalmopathy a median of about 6.3 months ahead of onset, with approximately 71% sensitivity and 72.22% specificity. Most expanded thyroid clonotypes (frequency above 0.001) were also detected in blood, suggesting blood repertoires may reflect thyroid immune responses. No statistical method was used to fix the sample size in advance, and group allocation was not hidden from the investigators.

The cysteine opens and the phenylalanine closes a CDR3 of 15 amino acids. Left in the record is the CDR3 DNA by itself, 45 bases read in frame from the first base. V is reduced by 0 bases and J by 6 bases, leaving a spacing of 13 bases between them. Based on the germline V gene, the CDR1 and CDR2 sequences are SGHAT and FQNNGV. This clonotype was picked up many times. Its binding antigen is unknown. Base quality data are lacking; no much larger clone is found one base away. Stable Graves' hyperthyroidism was defined as no progression to ophthalmopathy during 18 months of follow-up. Hyperthyroidism patients were newly diagnosed, with disease duration under 2 months, and aged 18 to 65 years. Patients with uncontrolled infections, other autoimmune diseases, pregnancy or lactation were excluded. Diagnoses were based on clinical symptoms, serum thyroxine and TRAb, thyroid ultrasound and orbital computed tomography. PBMCs were separated from 8 to 10 ml of fresh peripheral blood using Ficoll-Paque density gradient centrifugation. Trizol reagent was used to extract total RNA, and RNA quality was then checked on an Agilent 2100 Bioanalyzer.

The TCR beta CDR3 regions were amplified from RNA transcripts. A first-round RT-PCR of the TCR CDR3 used the HTBI primer set with the Qiagen OneStep RT-PCR kit. Libraries were constructed in a second round of multiplex PCR, after which size selection and purification were carried out. Paired-end sequencing of the libraries was performed with 100 bp reads on an Illumina HiSeq2000. In the authors' own workflow: SOAPnuke was used to process the raw data, with reads discarded if the reads contained adapters or uncalled bases, had a mean Phred below 15, or lacked an exact constant-primer or identifier match. COPE v1.2.5 was used to merge the high-quality paired reads, and each unique nucleotide sequence was defined as a clonotype. MiTCR v1.1 was used to align clonotypes to the IMGT TRBV, TRBD and TRBJ reference segments. The analysis included only V-J combinations with a frequency above 0.0001, which together covered around 99% of the repertoires. A TCS score was defined as the ratio of F50 (clonal expansion) to E x V (chaos), with BLOSUM62-based TCRdist applied between CDR3 peptides within each V-J. Welch's t-statistics and random forest reduced just over 500 V-J features to 13, which were used in a naive Bayes classifier (R e1071). In-frame beta chains were kept once TCRdb had trimmed the public reads at Q25 with fastp and called clones with MiXCR. CDR3 protein sequences are deduplicated, and each keeps its most common genes and DNA. The V and J calls and clone size come from TCRdb's table, not from the authors' own analysis. The sample records some 740,000 distinct CDR3 sequences, roughly 15% of which are singletons. The ten largest make up about 9.4% of the sample.

What was sequenced was blood. The clonotype was recovered from a woman in her late teens or twenties with Graves' hyperthyroidism. This receptor chain uses TRBV11-2 and TRBJ2-3; TRBD2 is a weak D gene call, 5 bases matching. This receptor carries the CDR3 CASSLDRDKDDTQYF. At the DNA level, the sequence is TGTGCCAGCAGCTTAGATCGGGATAAGGACGATACGCAGTATTTT.